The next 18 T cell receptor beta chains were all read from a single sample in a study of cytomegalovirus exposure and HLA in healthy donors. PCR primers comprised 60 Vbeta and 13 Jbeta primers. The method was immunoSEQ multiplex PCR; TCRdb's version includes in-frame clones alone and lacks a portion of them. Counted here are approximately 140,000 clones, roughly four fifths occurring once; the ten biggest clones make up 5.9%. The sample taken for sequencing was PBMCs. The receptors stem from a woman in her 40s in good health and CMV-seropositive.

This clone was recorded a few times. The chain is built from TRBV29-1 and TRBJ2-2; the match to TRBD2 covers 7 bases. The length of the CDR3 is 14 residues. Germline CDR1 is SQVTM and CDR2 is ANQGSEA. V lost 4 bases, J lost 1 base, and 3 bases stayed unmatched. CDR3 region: CSVVAGLNTGELFF. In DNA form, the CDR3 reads TGCAGCGTTGTAGCGGGCTTGAACACCGGGGAGCTGTTTTTT.

In DNA, the CDR3 is TGTGCCAGCAGGGGACAGGGTAACTACGAGCAGTACTTC. It is translated as CASRGQGNYEQYF. The genes are TRBV7-2 and TRBJ2-5; 9 bases are a match to TRBD1. Gene TRBJ2-7 matches the end of the DNA better, so the J call may be wrong. CDR1 is SGHTA, CDR2 FQGNSA, per germline. The CDR3 loop spans 13 amino acids.

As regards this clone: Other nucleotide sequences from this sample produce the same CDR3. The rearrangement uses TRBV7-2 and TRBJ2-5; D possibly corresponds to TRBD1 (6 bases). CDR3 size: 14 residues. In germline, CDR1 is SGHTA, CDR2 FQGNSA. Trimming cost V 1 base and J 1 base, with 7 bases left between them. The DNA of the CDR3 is TGTGCCAGCAGCTTAGGGGGGCTCCAAGAGACCCAGTACTTC. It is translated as CASSLGGLQETQYF.

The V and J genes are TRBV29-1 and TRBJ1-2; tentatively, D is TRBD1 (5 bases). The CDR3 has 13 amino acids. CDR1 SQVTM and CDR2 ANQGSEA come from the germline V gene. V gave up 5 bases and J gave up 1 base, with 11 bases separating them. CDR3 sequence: CSVSSGVNYGYTF. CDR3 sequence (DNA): TGCAGCGTTTCCTCGGGGGTTAACTATGGCTACACCTTC.

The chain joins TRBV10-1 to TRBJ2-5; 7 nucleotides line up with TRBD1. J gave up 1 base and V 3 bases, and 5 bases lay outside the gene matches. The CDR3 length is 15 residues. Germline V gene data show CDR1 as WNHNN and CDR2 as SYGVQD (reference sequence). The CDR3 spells CASSDEGASQETQYF. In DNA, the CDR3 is TGCGCCAGCAGTGATGAGGGGGCTTCCCAAGAGACCCAGTACTTC.

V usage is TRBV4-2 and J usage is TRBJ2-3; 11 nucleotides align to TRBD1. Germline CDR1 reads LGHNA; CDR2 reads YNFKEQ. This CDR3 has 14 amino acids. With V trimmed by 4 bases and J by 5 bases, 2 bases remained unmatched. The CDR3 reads CASSRDRGEDTQYF. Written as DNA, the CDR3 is TGTGCCAGCAGCCGGGACAGGGGGGAAGATACGCAGTATTTT.

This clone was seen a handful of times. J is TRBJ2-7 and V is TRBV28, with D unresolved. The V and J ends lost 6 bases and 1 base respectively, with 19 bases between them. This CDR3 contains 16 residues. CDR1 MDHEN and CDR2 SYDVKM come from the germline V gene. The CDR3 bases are TGTGCCAGCAGCCTAGGAGACGGCGGATGGTCCTACGAGCAGTACTTC. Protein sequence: CASSLGDGGWSYEQYF.

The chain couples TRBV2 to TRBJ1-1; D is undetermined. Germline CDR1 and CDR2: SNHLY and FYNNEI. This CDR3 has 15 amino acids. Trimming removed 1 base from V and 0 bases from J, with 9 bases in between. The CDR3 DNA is TGTGCCAGCAGTGAAGGTCTGGGCCTGAACACTGAAGCTTTCTTT. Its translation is CASSEGLGLNTEAFF.

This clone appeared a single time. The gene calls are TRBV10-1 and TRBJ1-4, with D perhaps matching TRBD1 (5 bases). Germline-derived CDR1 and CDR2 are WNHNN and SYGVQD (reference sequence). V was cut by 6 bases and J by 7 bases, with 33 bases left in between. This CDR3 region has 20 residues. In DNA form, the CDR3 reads TGCGCCAGCAGGACCGGGGGAGCTACAGGTTATATGGCGTTGTGTGAAAAACTGTTTTTT. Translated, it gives CASRTGGATGYMALCEKLFF.

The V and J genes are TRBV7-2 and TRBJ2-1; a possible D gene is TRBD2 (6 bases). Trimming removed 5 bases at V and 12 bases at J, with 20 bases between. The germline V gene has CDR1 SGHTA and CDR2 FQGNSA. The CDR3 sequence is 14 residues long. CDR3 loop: CASSPQSSSAGQFF. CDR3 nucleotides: TGTGCCAGCAGCCCCCAATCCTCTAGCGCGGGGCAGTTCTTC. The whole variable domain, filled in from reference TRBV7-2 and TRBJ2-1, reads GAGVSQSPSNKVTEKGKDVELRCDPISGHTALYWYRQSLGQGLEFLIYFQGNSAPDKSGLPSDRFSAERTGGSVSTLTIQRTQQEDSAVYLCASSPQSSSAGQFFGPGTRLTVL.

CDR3: CASSPRTESSYNSPLHF. The CDR3 bases are TGTGCCAGCAGCCCTCGGACAGAGAGCTCCTATAATTCACCCCTCCACTTT. V and J are TRBV9 and TRBJ1-6; tentatively, D is TRBD1 (6 bases). Germline CDR1 SGDLS, CDR2 YYNGEE. The CDR3 is 17 amino acids. V lost 4 bases to trimming and J lost 0 bases, with 14 bases between them.

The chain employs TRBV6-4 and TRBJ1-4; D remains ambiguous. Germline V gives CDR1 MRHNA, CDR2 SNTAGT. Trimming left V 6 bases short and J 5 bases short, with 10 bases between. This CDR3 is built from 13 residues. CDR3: CASSRELNEKLFF. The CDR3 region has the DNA TGTGCCAGCAGCCGGGAGTTAAATGAAAAACTGTTTTTT.

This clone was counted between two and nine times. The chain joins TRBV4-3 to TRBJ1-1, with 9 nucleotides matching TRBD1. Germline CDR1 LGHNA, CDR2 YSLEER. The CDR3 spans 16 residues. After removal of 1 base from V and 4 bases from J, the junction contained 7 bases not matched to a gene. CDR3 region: CASSQGADRGATEAFF. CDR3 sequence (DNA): TGCGCCAGCAGCCAAGGGGCTGACAGGGGGGCCACTGAAGCTTTCTTT.

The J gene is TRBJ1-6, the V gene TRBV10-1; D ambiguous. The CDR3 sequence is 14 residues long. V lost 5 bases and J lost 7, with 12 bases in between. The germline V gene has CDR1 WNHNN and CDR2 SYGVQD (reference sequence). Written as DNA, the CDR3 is TGCGCCAGCAGTCGCGGGGTCCAAAATTCACCCCTCCACTTT. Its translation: CASSRGVQNSPLHF.

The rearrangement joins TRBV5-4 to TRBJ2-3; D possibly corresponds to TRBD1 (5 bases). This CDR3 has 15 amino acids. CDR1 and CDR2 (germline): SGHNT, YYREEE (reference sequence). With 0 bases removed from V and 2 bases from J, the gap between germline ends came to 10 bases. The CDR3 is CASSLGGRVTDTQYF. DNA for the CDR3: TGTGCCAGCAGCTTGGGGGGCAGGGTCACAGATACGCAGTATTTT.

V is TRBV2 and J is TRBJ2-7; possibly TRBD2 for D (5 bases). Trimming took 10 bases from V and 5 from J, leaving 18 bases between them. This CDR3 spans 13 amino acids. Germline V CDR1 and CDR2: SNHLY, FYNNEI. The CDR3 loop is CATYLPWRDEQYF. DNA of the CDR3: TGTGCCACCTACCTCCCCTGGCGGGACGAGCAGTACTTC.

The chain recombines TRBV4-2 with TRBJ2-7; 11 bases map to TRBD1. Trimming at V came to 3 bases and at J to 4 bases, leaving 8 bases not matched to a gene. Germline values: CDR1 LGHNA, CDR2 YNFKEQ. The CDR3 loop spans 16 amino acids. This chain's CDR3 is CASSQDRDRGGYEQYF. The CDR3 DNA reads TGTGCCAGCAGCCAGGACCGGGACAGGGGGGGGTACGAGCAGTACTTC.

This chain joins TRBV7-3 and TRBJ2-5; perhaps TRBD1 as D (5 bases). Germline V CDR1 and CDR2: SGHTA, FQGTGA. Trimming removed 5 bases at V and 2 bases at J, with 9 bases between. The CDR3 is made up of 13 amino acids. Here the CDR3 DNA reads TGTGCCAGCAGCGCCAGGGTTCAAGAGACCCAGTACTTC. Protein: CASSARVQETQYF.